Listed below are T cell receptor beta chains from one sample, sequenced in a study of blood T cells in healthy people across ages. MiXCR, run by TCRdb on the 5' RACE reads, gives a single entry per CDR3 protein. Among about 1,500,000 distinct CDR3 sequences listed, about 28% were seen once. Input material: blood. These receptors came from a woman in her twenties or thirties in good health. Each CDR3 is given with its conserved first and last residue. The D gene is left open where the match is weak. Not all rows give a size; the values are once, few, many and, for expanded clones, a class.

CDR3 DNA,CDR3 protein,J gene,V gene,clone size,D gene
TGTGCCTGGAGCCTAGCGGGAGTGTCCACCAATGAGCAGTTCTTC,CAWSLAGVSTNEQFF,TRBJ2-1,TRBV30,many,TRBD2
TGCGCCAGCAGCTTCACAGGGGGTCTTGACGAGCAGTACTTC,CASSFTGGLDEQYF,TRBJ2-7,TRBV5-1,few,TRBD1
TGTGCCAGCAGTGTACAGGGGGCCCCGGTCGGCACTGAAGCTTTCTTT,CASSVQGAPVGTEAFF,TRBJ1-1,TRBV6-2/TRBV6-3,NA,TRBD1
TGCAGTGGAACCGGGACAGGGCTCACCTACGAGCAGTACTTC,CSGTGTGLTYEQYF,TRBJ2-7,TRBV20-1,many,TRBD1
TGCAGCGTTGTGGCCCCCGGGACGGACTATGGCTACACCTTC,CSVVAPGTDYGYTF,TRBJ1-2,TRBV29-1,few,NA
TGCAGTGCTCCTACAGGGGGCCGGGGCTACACCTTC,CSAPTGGRGYTF,TRBJ1-2,TRBV20-1,few,TRBD1
TGTGCCAGCAGAATCACAACCGTGCAGCGGGAAGAGCAGTTCTTC,CASRITTVQREEQFF,TRBJ2-1,TRBV2,few,TRBD2
TGTGCCAGCAGCGGGTCCGGGAGGCGGGACACTGAAGCTTTCTTT,CASSGSGRRDTEAFF,TRBJ1-1,TRBV7-9,many,NA
TGTGCCAGCAAGGACAGGGGGCGCCTAGCGGGAACCTCTCAGCAGTACTTC,CASKDRGRLAGTSQQYF,TRBJ2-7,TRBV2,many,TRBD1
TGTGCCAGCAGCCAAGGACTAGGAGAAATCGGGGCGTATTTT,CASSQGLGEIGAYF,TRBJ2-3,TRBV3-1,NA,NA
TGTGCCAGCAGCCGCCAGGCGGGGGGAATCCCCTACGAGCAGTACTTC,CASSRQAGGIPYEQYF,TRBJ2-7,TRBV3-1,many,TRBD2
TGTGCCAGCTCACCCAGGGGACTAGCGGGATACGAGCAGTACTTC,CASSPRGLAGYEQYF,TRBJ2-7,TRBV18,NA,TRBD2
TGCGCCAGCAGCCTCCGGTTCGGGGGTGAAGAGCAGTACTTC,CASSLRFGGEEQYF,TRBJ2-7,TRBV5-1,many,NA
TGTGCCACCAGCAACTCCTCCTCCTATAATTCACCCCTCCACTTT,CATSNSSSYNSPLHF,TRBJ1-6,TRBV15,few,NA
TGCAGTGCTAGAGAACTAGCGGGGGGTTCAGATACGCAGTATTTT,CSARELAGGSDTQYF,TRBJ2-3,TRBV20-1,NA,TRBD2
TGCGCCAGCAGCTTGGAGGGACTGACTTACTACGAGCAGTACTTC,CASSLEGLTYYEQYF,TRBJ2-7,TRBV5-1,few,NA
TGTGCCAGCAGTGAAGCCCAGGCGTTGCGCACAGATACGCAGTATTTT,CASSEAQALRTDTQYF,TRBJ2-3,TRBV2,NA,NA
TGCAGCTTTCGGGACAGTGGCAATTCACCCCTCCACTTT,CSFRDSGNSPLHF,TRBJ1-6,TRBV29-1,NA,TRBD1
TGTGCCAGCTCCGGTGGGAGTTCGTCGACTAATGAAAAACTGTTTTTT,CASSGGSSSTNEKLFF,TRBJ1-4,TRBV5-5,few,NA
TGTGCCAGCAAGGGGGACACGTTTCCTGGGTACGAGCAGTACTTC,CASKGDTFPGYEQYF,TRBJ2-7,TRBV28,NA,NA
TGTGCCAGCAGCCAAATTTCCGGGACAGTCCCTGAAGCTTTCTTT,CASSQISGTVPEAFF,TRBJ1-1,TRBV7-2,NA,TRBD1
TGTGCCAGCAGTTTCCTAGCACGGGATACGCAGTATTTT,CASSFLARDTQYF,TRBJ2-3,TRBV12-3/TRBV12-4,NA,NA
TGCAGTGCTAAAATAGCGGGCTCCTACAATGAGCAGTTCTTC,CSAKIAGSYNEQFF,TRBJ2-1,TRBV20-1,NA,TRBD2
TGCGCCAGCAGCTTACCCGCAAGCGCATATACGCAGTATTTT,CASSLPASAYTQYF,TRBJ2-3,TRBV5-1,NA,NA
TGTGCCAGCAAGGAGGGAGAGTCGGAGACCCAGTACTTC,CASKEGESETQYF,TRBJ2-5,TRBV3-1,few,NA
TGTGCCAGCACCGATAGTGGGGGTACGCAGTATTTT,CASTDSGGTQYF,TRBJ2-3,TRBV12-3/TRBV12-4,many,NA
TGTGCCAGCTCACCCGGGACAGGGGGCGCGTCTGAAAAACTGTTTTTT,CASSPGTGGASEKLFF,TRBJ1-4,TRBV18,few,TRBD1
TGTGCCAGCAGTTGTGGACTCGGCGAGCAGTACTTC,CASSCGLGEQYF,TRBJ2-7,TRBV27,once,NA
TGTGCCAGCAGCCCCCCGGGGGAAACGAGAGGCTACACCTTC,CASSPPGETRGYTF,TRBJ1-2,TRBV5-5,few,NA
TGTGCCAGCAGCTTAGACGGGACAGTGCCCCCCTACGAGCAGTACTTC,CASSLDGTVPPYEQYF,TRBJ2-7,TRBV7-9,NA,TRBD1
TGTGCCAGCAGTTTAGTACATGTTGAGCAGTTCTTC,CASSLVHVEQFF,TRBJ2-1,TRBV27,NA,NA
TGTGCTAGTGGTTTCTCCTTAACACCGGGGGAGCCAACAGATACGCAGTATTTT,CASGFSLTPGEPTDTQYF,TRBJ2-3,TRBV12-5,few,NA
TGTGCCAGCAGCTTAGGGCGAGAACAGACCCAGTACTTC,CASSLGREQTQYF,TRBJ2-5,TRBV7-7,few,NA
TGTGCCAGCAGTCCTTACTCCCGAGGCCACAATGAGCAGTTCTTC,CASSPYSRGHNEQFF,TRBJ2-1,TRBV6-2/TRBV6-3,once,NA
TGTGCCAGCAGCCCGGCGTTACGGGGCGAGCAGTACTTC,CASSPALRGEQYF,TRBJ2-7,TRBV5-6,few,NA
TGCAGCGTTCGGGTCGGGGAGCTGTTTTTT,CSVRVGELFF,TRBJ2-2,TRBV29-1,few,NA
TGTGCCAGCAGTCCTTTCGGACCGGAAACTAATGAAAAACTGTTTTTT,CASSPFGPETNEKLFF,TRBJ1-4,TRBV12-3/TRBV12-4,NA,NA
TGCAGCGTTACCGGGACAGGCCGTAACGAGCAGTACTTC,CSVTGTGRNEQYF,TRBJ2-7,TRBV29-1,NA,TRBD1
TGTGCCAGCAGTGAAGGGAGCTCGGCCTACGAGCAGTACTTC,CASSEGSSAYEQYF,TRBJ2-7,TRBV6-1,few,NA
TGTGCCAGCAGGTTGGACACAGATACGCAGTATTTT,CASRLDTDTQYF,TRBJ2-3,TRBV7-3,few,NA